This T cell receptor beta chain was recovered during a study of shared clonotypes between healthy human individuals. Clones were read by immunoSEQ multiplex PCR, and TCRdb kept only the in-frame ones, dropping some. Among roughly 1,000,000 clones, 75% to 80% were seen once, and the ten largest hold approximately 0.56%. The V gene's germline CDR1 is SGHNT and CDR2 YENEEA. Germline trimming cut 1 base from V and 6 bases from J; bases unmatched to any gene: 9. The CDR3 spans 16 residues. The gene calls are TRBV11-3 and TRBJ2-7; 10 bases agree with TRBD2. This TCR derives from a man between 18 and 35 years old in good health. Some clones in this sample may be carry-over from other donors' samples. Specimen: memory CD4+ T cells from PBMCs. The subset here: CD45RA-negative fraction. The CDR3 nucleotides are TGTGCCAGCAGCTTAGCGTCCGGGACTAGCGAAGGCGAGCAGTACTTC. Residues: CASSLASGTSEGEQYF. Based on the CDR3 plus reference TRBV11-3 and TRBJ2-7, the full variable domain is EAGVVQSPRYKIIEKKQPVAFWCNPISGHNTLYWYLQNLGQGPELLIRYENEEAVDDSQLPKDRFSAERLKGVDSTLKIQPAELGDSAVYLCASSLASGTSEGEQYFGPGTRLTVT.